These T cell receptor beta chains were read from a single sample in a study of T cell responses to AZD1222 COVID-19 vaccine. Repertoires were generated with immunoSEQ multiplex PCR, while TCRdb's copy carries only in-frame clones and drops some. The table has around 130,000 clones, about nine tenths seen once; the top ten hold about 8.3%. The sample in question was peripheral blood, obtained on day 0 of AZD1222 vaccination. Source of these receptors: an adult in good health. The CDR3 runs from the conserved cysteine through the conserved F or W. The order of the fields is D gene, V gene, J gene, CDR3 protein. The D gene is left open where the match is weak.

d_call: TRBD2; v_call: TRBV5-1; j_call: TRBJ2-1; cdr3_aa: CASSASGGPNEQFF
d_call: NA; v_call: TRBV6-5; j_call: TRBJ2-7; cdr3_aa: CASSLDYEQYF
d_call: NA; v_call: TRBV11-1; j_call: TRBJ1-5; cdr3_aa: CASSSSRNQPQHF
d_call: NA; v_call: TRBV29-1; j_call: TRBJ2-5; cdr3_aa: CSVGAMQETQYF
d_call: TRBD2; v_call: TRBV5-1; j_call: TRBJ2-3; cdr3_aa: CASSLGREGDTQYF
d_call: TRBD2; v_call: TRBV6-2/TRBV6-3; j_call: TRBJ2-1; cdr3_aa: CASSRGERGYNEQFF
d_call: NA; v_call: TRBV4-1; j_call: TRBJ2-7; cdr3_aa: CASSQEVGATRHEQYF
d_call: NA; v_call: TRBV6-2/TRBV6-3; j_call: TRBJ1-5; cdr3_aa: CASSTRTGNQPQHF
d_call: NA; v_call: TRBV7-7; j_call: TRBJ2-1; cdr3_aa: CASSPRDSSYNEQFF
d_call: NA; v_call: TRBV5-6; j_call: TRBJ2-7; cdr3_aa: CASSRESSYEQYF
d_call: NA; v_call: TRBV6-6; j_call: TRBJ1-6; cdr3_aa: CASSSDRPLNSPLHF
d_call: NA; v_call: TRBV28; j_call: TRBJ1-5; cdr3_aa: CASSFPPQPQHF
d_call: NA; v_call: TRBV18; j_call: TRBJ1-1; cdr3_aa: CASSPGVHNTEAFF
d_call: NA; v_call: TRBV4-1; j_call: TRBJ1-3; cdr3_aa: CASSQAELPGNTIYF
d_call: NA; v_call: TRBV28; j_call: TRBJ2-1; cdr3_aa: CASRPPWEPGEQFF
d_call: NA; v_call: TRBV12-3/TRBV12-4; j_call: TRBJ1-5; cdr3_aa: CASSRQNQPQHF
d_call: NA; v_call: TRBV11-3; j_call: TRBJ2-2; cdr3_aa: CASSFVTGPTGELFF
d_call: NA; v_call: TRBV19; j_call: TRBJ1-6; cdr3_aa: CASNNSPLHF
d_call: TRBD1; v_call: TRBV29-1; j_call: TRBJ2-2; cdr3_aa: CSVEGQGLTGELFF
d_call: NA; v_call: TRBV9; j_call: TRBJ2-1; cdr3_aa: CASSGVEGQFF
d_call: NA; v_call: TRBV24-1; j_call: TRBJ1-2; cdr3_aa: CATSDSSGYYGYTF
d_call: TRBD2; v_call: TRBV5-1; j_call: TRBJ2-3; cdr3_aa: CASSFRGGAGDTQYF
d_call: NA; v_call: TRBV7-2; j_call: TRBJ2-4; cdr3_aa: CASSETGVAKNIQYF
d_call: TRBD1; v_call: TRBV6-6; j_call: TRBJ1-2; cdr3_aa: CASSYDRGDNGYTF
d_call: TRBD2; v_call: TRBV5-4; j_call: TRBJ2-1; cdr3_aa: CASSPGGFNRDNEQFF
d_call: NA; v_call: TRBV6-5; j_call: TRBJ2-3; cdr3_aa: CASSYSNTADTQYF
d_call: TRBD1; v_call: TRBV5-6; j_call: TRBJ1-3; cdr3_aa: CASSPQGGPGNTIYF
d_call: NA; v_call: TRBV4-3; j_call: TRBJ2-2; cdr3_aa: CASSQDSGSRTGELFF
d_call: NA; v_call: TRBV28; j_call: TRBJ1-2; cdr3_aa: CASSFRDGTNYGYTF
d_call: NA; v_call: TRBV29-1; j_call: TRBJ2-7; cdr3_aa: CSARGASLEQYF
d_call: NA; v_call: TRBV7-9; j_call: TRBJ2-2; cdr3_aa: CASSPMAPNTGELFF
d_call: NA; v_call: TRBV15; j_call: TRBJ2-7; cdr3_aa: CATSRDLGEQYF
d_call: TRBD1; v_call: TRBV7-8; j_call: TRBJ1-5; cdr3_aa: CASSLTGDNQPQHF
d_call: NA; v_call: TRBV19; j_call: TRBJ1-1; cdr3_aa: CASSPERDTEAFF
d_call: NA; v_call: TRBV28; j_call: TRBJ2-7; cdr3_aa: CASRIDRNPSYEQYF
d_call: NA; v_call: TRBV6-5; j_call: TRBJ2-5; cdr3_aa: CASSYSIGRTETQYF
d_call: NA; v_call: TRBV3-1/TRBV3-2; j_call: TRBJ2-7; cdr3_aa: CASSRGAVTYEQYF
d_call: NA; v_call: TRBV19; j_call: TRBJ1-1; cdr3_aa: CASSIEGGNTEAFF
d_call: NA; v_call: TRBV2; j_call: TRBJ2-7; cdr3_aa: CASSGGYEQYF
d_call: NA; v_call: TRBV10-2; j_call: TRBJ1-1; cdr3_aa: CASSESGGSRGAFF
d_call: TRBD1; v_call: TRBV19; j_call: TRBJ2-2; cdr3_aa: CASTRQGGRVTGELFF
d_call: TRBD2; v_call: TRBV5-6; j_call: TRBJ2-1; cdr3_aa: CASSRPGLAGGRSYNEQFF
d_call: NA; v_call: TRBV5-5; j_call: TRBJ2-5; cdr3_aa: CASSLEGQFGETQYF
d_call: NA; v_call: TRBV28; j_call: TRBJ1-6; cdr3_aa: CASSGPDRFDNSPLHF
d_call: NA; v_call: TRBV14; j_call: TRBJ1-5; cdr3_aa: CASSLRGMGQPQHF
d_call: NA; v_call: TRBV5-1; j_call: TRBJ1-2; cdr3_aa: CASSLAVGRNYGYTF
d_call: NA; v_call: TRBV21-1; j_call: TRBJ1-5; cdr3_aa: CASSIPPGGGCQPQHF
d_call: NA; v_call: TRBV4-2; j_call: TRBJ1-6; cdr3_aa: CASSQEQVSPLHF
d_call: NA; v_call: TRBV5-4; j_call: TRBJ1-1; cdr3_aa: CASSLGGRGTEAFF